Sequencing of this T cell receptor (beta chain) was carried out in a study of cytomegalovirus exposure and HLA in healthy donors (dated by TCRdb to about 2017). Regarding the research as a whole: An earlier analysis of some 600 of the donors reported 276 Gb of sequence data and 90 million to 120 million unique TCR beta sequences obtained from about 200 million T cells. Approximately 310 gigabases of sequencing data and approximately 85 million unique TCR sequences were included in an early release covering around 600 HLA-typed donors. Of the roughly 400 genotyped donors, approximately 81% were placed in the genetic ancestry cluster associated with self-reported Caucasian donors. The study aimed to test whether signatures of past pathogen exposure could be identified by cataloging public T cell receptors. Using immunosequencing, the study profiled T cell repertoires from about 650 subjects and related those repertoires to cytomegalovirus serostatus. Along with the roughly 670-subject first cohort, a separate validation cohort of 120 different subjects was used. To predict cytomegalovirus infection status, the study combined high-throughput TCR immunosequencing, statistical association of individual TCRs with disease status, and machine learning. In a later analysis, previously published TCR beta repertoires from 550 to 750 donors were re-analyzed and high-resolution HLA genotyping was added so that TCR occurrence patterns could be studied. The later analysis used no new phenotypic data to find candidate immune exposures, relying instead on TCR beta sequences and their occurrence across donors. An earlier analysis of 587 of the donors used high-throughput TCR beta sequencing to judge whether each TCR beta V gene segment behaved as functional or pseudogenic. Alongside the repertoire data, information on donor age, sex, ethnicity and CMV serostatus was compiled. In a later genetic analysis, genome-wide SNP genotypes for about 55% of the roughly 700 donors were used, and that subset was treated as a discovery cohort. All discovery cohort repertoires had been generated using a single sequencing platform. HLA typing covered class I and class II loci at four-digit resolution. Typing coverage differed by locus: A, B, C, DRB1 and DQB1 were typed in about 620-630 donors, DQA1 in roughly 510, DPA1 in approximately 610, and DPB1 in around 490. Because of strong linkage in the cohort, four or five DR-DQ haplotypes were treated as single units for association and clustering. Across approximately 420 genotyped donors of the cohort, an average of about 240,000 unique TCR beta nucleotide sequences per donor were sequenced, and 15% to 20% of those sequences were non-productive.

Worth noting for this clone: It lacks a known antigen. Per-base quality was not reported, and no clone a single base away is much larger than it.

Library preparation was by the immunoSEQ multiplex PCR assay. The multiplex PCR relied on a mix of 60 forward primers for TCR Vbeta segments and 13 reverse primers for TCR Jbeta segments. The CDR3 region of rearranged TCR beta genes was amplified from genomic DNA by a multiplex PCR assay. The amplified TCR beta libraries were sequenced on the Illumina HiSeq System as 87-base-pair reads. The authors' pipeline ran thus. A later analysis tallied tens of millions of unique TCR beta chains across the 666 repertoires, and about 10 million of those chains were shared by two or more donors. To remove PCR and sequencing errors, raw reads were error-corrected and collapsed into unique sequences using a nearest-neighbor algorithm that merged closely related sequences. V, D and J gene segments were assigned by aligning CDR3 sequences to IMGT reference sequences. Each retained sequence needed at least a six-nucleotide match to both a V gene segment and a J gene segment. A rearrangement counted as productive if the CDR3 had no stop codons and remained in frame with V and J, and every other rearrangement counted as non-productive. Following IMGT convention, CDR3 was defined as the stretch from the second conserved V-encoded cysteine up to the conserved J-encoded phenylalanine. In an earlier analysis of 587 of the donors, sequences lacking an unambiguous match to a single V gene segment were excluded. An earlier analysis of 550 to 650 of the donors classified V segments as functional when productive rearrangements were above 56.7% and as segregating when the standard deviation between donors was above 5%. A statistical classification framework was built for diagnosing cytomegalovirus status from the catalog of TCR beta chain sequences. In a later analysis, TCR nucleotide sequences were compared against IMGT/GENE-DB human TR gene sequences so that V and J genes could be assigned. The TCRdist pipeline was used in a later analysis to assign CDR3 sequences and most-parsimonious VDJ recombination scenarios. In a later analysis, every TCR beta chain was defined by the combination of its CDR3 amino acid sequence and its V-gene family, and reads without a unique V-gene family were dropped. To address suspected cross-contamination and a sequencing artifact, a later analysis removed 592 highly shared, low-generation-probability nucleotide sequences. A later analysis calculated a clonal expansion index for each public chain from normalized within-repertoire ranks of inferred template counts. A later analysis computed generation probabilities with a VDJ recombination model fitted to out-of-frame rearrangements, and checked the results against IGoR. A later analysis scored TCR-TCR, TCR-HLA and TCR-CMV co-occurrence with hypergeometric tests, applying a repertoire-size bias correction to TCR pairs. False discovery rates were estimated in a later analysis by permuting HLA or CMV assignments 20 times. In a later analysis, co-occurring TCRs were grouped using DBSCAN, with TCRdist sequence similarity added in when clustering inside HLA-allele-positive subsets. Co-occurrence clustering excluded repertoires with fewer than 30,000 or more than 120,000 public chains, plus five with anomalous nucleotide sharing. TCRdb carries this immuneACCESS record with in-frame sequences only. Its versions omit some clonotypes, under half of them owing to an unresolved V gene in the studies checked, with the rest unexplained. V, J and clone size were drawn from that table, and D and trimming were deduced from the DNA. This sample comprises roughly 200,000 clones, around 87% of them detected only once. The ten largest make up 1.3% of the sample.

The investigation overall reported the following: Most TCR sequences were observed very rarely across donors, whereas some public TCRs were present in many individuals. Immune exposure information for the cohort was limited to CMV serostatus. Some IMGT-functional V segments, including TRBV6-2 and TRBV6-3, could not be distinguished by the 87-base-pair reads and were therefore excluded. In a later genetic analysis, a missense DCLRE1C variant was associated with V-gene and J-gene trimming of TCR beta chains, and the association was replicated in an independent cohort. Correlated functional status among segregating V segments might reflect linkage disequilibrium, but an unknown experimental factor could not be ruled out. An earlier analysis of around 600 of the donors showed that most TCR beta V segments appeared in productive rearrangements either about 87% or about 30% of the time, which broadly matched IMGT annotations. The earlier analysis of nearly 600 of the donors excluded 15 to 20 rarely observed V segments, including chromosome 9 orphons, because counts were too low. A later analysis associated 17,000 or so TCR beta sequences with specific HLA alleles at a false discovery rate of 0.05. HLA typing was unavailable for some donors at each locus, so association tests used only the typed subset. The sequencing pipeline was judged likely to have produced a cluster of highly shared sequence variants as a technical artifact. A later genetic analysis reported fewer N-insertions in productive TCRs among donors in an Asian-associated ancestry cluster than the approximately 700-donor mean. A later analysis found that TCR association rates varied across HLA loci, with DRB1 alleles showing the most associated TCRs and HLA-C alleles the fewest. The authors suggested that the approach could potentially be extended to other disease states and immunological phenotypes. According to a later analysis, most CMV-associated TCR beta chains appeared to be HLA-restricted, and the HLA associations seemed to be driven largely by CMV exposure. The study listed 150 to 200 TCR beta chains as associated with cytomegalovirus. The classifier was reported to diagnose cytomegalovirus status with high specificity and sensitivity in both the original cohort and the validation cohort. According to a later analysis, parvovirus B19, influenza, CMV and Epstein-Barr virus appeared linked to several top co-occurrence clusters. Assigning TCR associations to individual alleles was difficult when HLA alleles, especially DR and DQ, strongly co-occurred. This cohort had only TCR beta chains sequenced, and the lack of alpha or paired-chain data limited which features could be detected. In a later analysis, HLA-associated TCR beta chains were found to be more clonally expanded and to have lower generation probabilities than equally common non-associated chains. A few of the identified cytomegalovirus-associated TCR beta chains were confirmed in vitro to be specific for cytomegalovirus antigens. Presence/absence analyses assumed roughly uniform sequencing depth across donors, an assumption that may not hold. A further reported finding was that TCR beta sequences accurately predicted the HLA-A and HLA-B alleles for most subjects in the first cohort.

The cohort comprised some 730 healthy bone marrow donors. All cohort members were sampled while nominally healthy, although unrecorded immune exposures were likely present. The donor was CMV seronegative and was included in the group of a few hundred seronegative cohort members. Every donor gave a peripheral blood sample, and the peripheral blood mononuclear cells from that sample were used for TCR beta sequencing. The Qiagen DNeasy Blood Extraction Kit was used to extract genomic DNA from the blood cell samples. The germline V gene encodes CDR1 SGHVS and CDR2 FNYEAQ. Including the terminal cysteine and phenylalanine, the CDR3 comprises 18 residues. Only the CDR3 portion is preserved as DNA: 54 bases, with reading frame beginning at the first base.

Material: PBMCs. This TCR was recovered from a man aged 25 to 40 in good health and CMV-seronegative. The rearrangement combines TRBV7-6 with TRBJ2-5; 8 bases in between match TRBD2. Gene TRBJ2-7 matches the end of the DNA better, so the J call may be wrong. The DNA sequence reads TGTGCCAGCAGCTTAGCGCGAAGGCACCAGCGGGAGAACTACGAGCAGTACTTC. It encodes CASSLARRHQRENYEQYF.